Listed here are 14 T cell receptor beta chains from one sample, sequenced in a study of PD-1 blockade in classical Hodgkin lymphoma. There was relapse after autologous stem cell transplantation in every patient, and there was variation in brentuximab vedotin exposure. The study isolated CD8+ T cells from thawed PBMCs by magnetic negative selection. The table came from immunoSEQ multiplex PCR; TCRdb's copy has only in-frame clones and leaves some out. This table has around 13,000 clones, around 85% appearing once. Sequencing used CD8+ T cells from blood, obtained at baseline. Receptor source: a human donor with classical Hodgkin lymphoma.

The rearrangement links TRBV27 to TRBJ2-3; D call uncertain. V gave up 6 bases and J gave up 5 bases, with 9 bases separating them. Germline-derived CDR1 and CDR2 are MNHEY and SMNVEV (reference sequence). The CDR3 runs to 12 residues. CDR3 bases: TGTGCCAGCAGATGGCGTGGAGATACGCAGTATTTT. Encoded protein: CASRWRGDTQYF.

This chain links TRBV30 with TRBJ2-7, with D unclear. Trimming removed 8 bases from V and 7 bases from J, with 21 bases in between. Germline V gene data show CDR1 as GTSNPN and CDR2 as SVGIG (reference sequence). The CDR3 runs 13 residues. DNA of the CDR3: TGTGCCAGCAGTTCCGGCCCCTTAGGGGAGCAGTACTTC. Translation gives CASSSGPLGEQYF.

The chain joins TRBV9 to TRBJ1-4; perhaps TRBD1 as D (6 bases). CDR3 length: 15 residues. The germline V gene encodes CDR1 SGDLS and CDR2 YYNGEE. V shed 6 bases and J shed 5 bases, with 17 bases lying between them. The CDR3 sequence is CASNREGDINEKLFF. DNA of the CDR3: TGTGCCAGCAACCGGGAGGGGGACATCAATGAAAAACTGTTTTTT.

This chain uses TRBV2 with TRBJ2-7, with a tentative D call TRBD1 (6 bases). Germline V gene sequence: CDR1 SNHLY, CDR2 FYNNEI. The CDR3 totals 13 residues. Trimming shortened V by 8 bases and J by 7 bases, and 18 bases separated the two germline ends. In nucleotides, the CDR3 is TGTGCCAGCTTACCCAGGGGAACGTGGGAGCAGTACTTC. Encoded protein: CASLPRGTWEQYF.

The chain has TRBV27 and TRBJ2-2; D is unresolved. The CDR3 totals 12 residues. Germline V lookup: CDR1 MNHEY, CDR2 SMNVEV (reference sequence). V lost 4 bases, J lost 6 bases, and 6 bases lay in between. As DNA, the CDR3 is TGTGCCAGCAGTTCCCATCCCGGGGAGCTGTTTTTT. This encodes CASSSHPGELFF.

This chain uses TRBV15 with TRBJ1-4; D is unclear. CDR3 length equals 14 residues. V lost 5 bases and J 5 bases, leaving 12 bases between the germline ends. The germline V gene has CDR1 LNHNV and CDR2 YYDKDF (reference sequence). Here the CDR3 reads CATSVRSRNEKLFF. The CDR3 DNA reads TGTGCCACCAGCGTAAGGTCCCGGAATGAAAAACTGTTTTTT.

This rearrangement joins TRBV9 to TRBJ2-3, with no clear D. The CDR3 has 12 residues. CDR1 and CDR2 from the germline V gene are SGDLS and YYNGEE. Trimming shortened V by 7 bases and J by 5 bases, and 11 bases separated the two germline ends. The CDR3 DNA follows: TGTGCCAGCGGAAGTGGGCTAGATACGCAGTATTTT. Protein sequence: CASGSGLDTQYF.

The J gene is TRBJ2-1, the V gene TRBV4-3; D is unclear. The CDR3 is 16 residues long. V was trimmed by 0 bases and J by 0 bases, leaving 9 bases between them. Germline values: CDR1 LGHNA, CDR2 YSLEER. CDR3 coding DNA: TGCGCCAGCAGCCAAGATTGGCCGAGCTCCTACAATGAGCAGTTCTTC. Amino acids: CASSQDWPSSYNEQFF.

This sequence joins TRBV23-1 and TRBJ1-1, with 10 bases aligning to TRBD1. Being an ORF, TRBV23-1 has a function that is uncertain. After removal of 0 bases from V and 1 base from J, the junction contained 2 bases not matched to a gene. The CDR3 consists of 16 residues. The CDR3 loop reads CASSQSGTGENTEAFF. CDR3 nucleotides: TGCGCCAGCAGTCAATCAGGGACAGGGGAGAACACTGAAGCTTTCTTT.

This chain links TRBV28 with TRBJ1-1; D remains unclear. Germline V gene sequence: CDR1 MDHEN, CDR2 SYDVKM. The CDR3 is 14 residues long. V was clipped by 3 bases and J by 0 bases, with 8 bases between them. CDR3 in amino acids: CASSLYEMNTEAFF. DNA of the CDR3: TGTGCCAGCAGTTTGTACGAGATGAACACTGAAGCTTTCTTT.

This sequence joins TRBV10-3 and TRBJ1-5; 7 bases are a match to TRBD1. Germline loops: CDR1 ENHRY, CDR2 SYGVKD. The CDR3 is 16 amino acids. V was pared by 0 bases and J by 7 bases, with 9 bases of the junction left unmatched. CDR3 nucleotides: TGTGCCATCAGTGAGTCCGGGCCCCAGGGGGAACAGCCCCAGCATTTT. It yields the protein CAISESGPQGEQPQHF.

The genes are TRBV5-1 and TRBJ2-4, with 14 bases lining up with TRBD2. Germline CDR1 is SGHRS and CDR2 is YFSETQ. V shed 2 bases, J shed 2 bases, and the junction held 6 bases outside the gene matches. The CDR3 loop spans 18 amino acids. The CDR3 DNA is TGCGCCAGCAGCTTCGACGGACTAGCGGGGGGACCCAAAAACATTCAGTACTTC. This translates into CASSFDGLAGGPKNIQYF.

CDR3 loop: CASTGRGDTGELFF. The CDR3 DNA follows: TGCGCCAGCACAGGGCGGGGGGACACCGGGGAGCTGTTTTTT. J is TRBJ2-2 and V is TRBV10-2; TRBD2 matches at 8 bases. Germline CDR1 is WSHSY and CDR2 is SAAADI. Losses at the gene ends were 7 bases for V and 3 bases for J; bases not matched to a gene: 4. CDR3 length equals 14 residues.

This chain links TRBV27 with TRBJ2-5, with 8 nucleotides matching TRBD2. This CDR3 has 15 residues. CDR1 MNHEY and CDR2 SMNVEV come from the germline V gene (reference sequence). Unmatched junction bases numbered 6, after V lost 5 bases and J lost 1 base. The CDR3 spells CASSPTSATQETQYF. CDR3 nucleotide sequence: TGTGCCAGCAGTCCGACTAGCGCAACCCAAGAGACCCAGTACTTC.